These 8 T cell receptor beta chains share one sample of origin, sequenced in a study of cytomegalovirus exposure and HLA in healthy donors. The PCR had 60 Vbeta and 13 Jbeta primers. Using immunoSEQ multiplex PCR, the repertoire was profiled, and TCRdb retains in-frame clones only, with some absent. The data hold fewer than 150,000 clones, with 65% to 80% observed a single time. The sample was PBMCs. The receptors derive from a human donor in good health.

The chain carries TRBV19 and TRBJ2-7, with unresolved D. In germline, CDR1 is LNHDA, CDR2 SQIVND (reference sequence). Trimming stripped 5 bases from V and 5 bases from J, with 19 bases between. The CDR3 is 15 residues long. CDR3 in amino acids: CASSPRSLNAHEQYF. CDR3 DNA: TGTGCCAGTAGTCCTCGGTCCCTAAACGCACACGAGCAGTACTTC.

V and J are TRBV4-2 and TRBJ1-5, with a possible D match to TRBD1 (5 bases). V lost 0 bases to trimming and J lost 2 bases, with 11 bases between them. Germline CDR1 LGHNA, CDR2 YNFKEQ. The CDR3 extends over 16 amino acids. For the CDR3, the DNA is TGTGCCAGCAGCCAAGAACGCAGGGCCGGCAATCAGCCCCAGCATTTT. It encodes CASSQERRAGNQPQHF.

The chain carries TRBV18 and TRBJ2-7; D ambiguous. CDR1 and CDR2 (germline): KGHSH, LQKENI. CDR3 length equals 13 residues. The germline V and J ends were trimmed by 6 bases and 5 bases, with 14 bases remaining between them. CDR3: CASSPDEIDEQYF. Written as DNA, the CDR3 is TGTGCCAGCTCGCCCGATGAGATCGACGAGCAGTACTTC.

The chain couples TRBV6-5 to TRBJ2-5; 9 positions agree with TRBD1. Judging by the DNA end, TRBJ2-7 fits better; the J call may be wrong. CDR3 length equals 15 residues. Germline lookup yields CDR1 MNHEY and CDR2 SVGAGI. The CDR3 DNA reads TGTGCCAGCAGGGTCAGACAGGGGGTATCCTACGAGCAGTACTTC. It specifies CASRVRQGVSYEQYF.

The gene calls are TRBV9 and TRBJ1-3; D is unclear. This CDR3 has 14 amino acids. V gave up 2 bases and J gave up 2 bases, with 8 bases separating them. The germline CDR1 and CDR2 sequences are SGDLS and YYNGEE. CDR3 bases: TGTGCCAGCAGCGTGGCCCCAACTGGAAACACCATATATTTT. Translated: CASSVAPTGNTIYF.

The chain employs TRBV11-3 and TRBJ2-1; 13 nucleotides line up with TRBD2. The germline V gene has CDR1 SGHNT and CDR2 YENEEA. The ends lost 4 bases at V and 6 bases at J; junction bases unmatched: 3. CDR3 length equals 15 residues. The CDR3 loop reads CASSSLAGGVNEQFF. In DNA form, the CDR3 reads TGTGCCAGCAGCTCACTAGCGGGAGGGGTCAATGAGCAGTTCTTC.

The CDR3 DNA reads as TGTGCCAGTAGTATATCAGGGGGCGAAGAGACCCAGTACTTC. It specifies CASSISGGEETQYF. This sequence joins TRBV19 and TRBJ2-5; 8 positions agree with TRBD1. The CDR3 sequence is 14 residues long. With V trimmed by 2 bases and J by 3 bases, 2 bases remained unmatched. The germline V gene has CDR1 LNHDA and CDR2 SQIVND (reference sequence).

The chain is built from TRBV19 and TRBJ1-3, with 8 bases fitting TRBD1. The CDR3 runs to 15 residues. The germline V gene encodes CDR1 LNHDA and CDR2 SQIVND (reference sequence). The trim removed 6 bases at V and 1 base at J, leaving 5 bases unmatched. CDR3 sequence (DNA): TGTGCCAGTAGCCCGGGACAGGTGTCTGGAAACACCATATATTTT. It specifies CASSPGQVSGNTIYF.